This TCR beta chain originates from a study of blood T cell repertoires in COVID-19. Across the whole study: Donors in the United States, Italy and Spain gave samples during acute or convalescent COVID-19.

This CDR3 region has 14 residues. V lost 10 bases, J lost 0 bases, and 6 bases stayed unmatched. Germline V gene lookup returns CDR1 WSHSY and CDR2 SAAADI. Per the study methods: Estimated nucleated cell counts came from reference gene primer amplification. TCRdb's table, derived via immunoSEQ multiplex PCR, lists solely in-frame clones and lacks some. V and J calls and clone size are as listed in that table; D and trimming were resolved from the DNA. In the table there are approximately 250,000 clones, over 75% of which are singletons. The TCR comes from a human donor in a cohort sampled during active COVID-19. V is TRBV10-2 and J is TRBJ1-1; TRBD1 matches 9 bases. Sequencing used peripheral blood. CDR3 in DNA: TGCGCCACCCGACAGGGGGGGATGAACACTGAAGCTTTCTTT. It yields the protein CATRQGGMNTEAFF.